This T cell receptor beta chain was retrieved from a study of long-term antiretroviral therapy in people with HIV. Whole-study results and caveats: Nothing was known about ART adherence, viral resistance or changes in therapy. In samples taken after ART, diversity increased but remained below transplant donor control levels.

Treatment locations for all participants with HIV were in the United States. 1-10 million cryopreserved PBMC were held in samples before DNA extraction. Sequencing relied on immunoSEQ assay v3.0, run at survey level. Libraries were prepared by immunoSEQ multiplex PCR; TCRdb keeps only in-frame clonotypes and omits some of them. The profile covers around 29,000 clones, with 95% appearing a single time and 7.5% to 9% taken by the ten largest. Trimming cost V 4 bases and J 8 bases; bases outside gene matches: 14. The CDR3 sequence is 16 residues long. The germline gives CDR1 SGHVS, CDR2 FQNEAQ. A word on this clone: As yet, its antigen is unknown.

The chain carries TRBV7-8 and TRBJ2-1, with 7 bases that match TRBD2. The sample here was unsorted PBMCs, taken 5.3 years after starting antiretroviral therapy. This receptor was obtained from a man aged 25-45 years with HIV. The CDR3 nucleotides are TGTGCCAGCAGCTACCGGAGACTAGCCCTTCGGGATGAGCAGTTCTTC. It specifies CASSYRRLALRDEQFF.